These 9 T cell receptor beta chains share one sample of origin, sequenced in a study of T cells in Graves' hyperthyroidism and ophthalmopathy (dated by TCRdb to the late 2010s). The library was obtained by multiplex PCR. Sequencing used an Illumina HiSeq 2000. The TCR beta CDR3 regions were amplified from the RNA transcripts. A first-round RT-PCR of the TCR CDR3 used the HTBI primer set with the Qiagen OneStep RT-PCR kit. TCRdb handled the public reads itself, with Q25 trimming in fastp and clone calling in MiXCR, and kept productive beta chains. Rows with one shared CDR3 protein collapse into an entry with the most common genes and DNA. The sample table records 350,000 to 450,000 distinct CDR3 sequences; about a sixth of these occur just once. The ten largest clones represent almost 35% of the sample. The sample consisted of blood. These receptors all come from a woman in her 30s with Graves' hyperthyroidism that later progressed to Graves' ophthalmopathy.

This clonotype was observed a few times. This chain links TRBV11-2 with TRBJ2-1; 7 bases agree with TRBD1. Looked up from germline, CDR1 is SGHAT and CDR2 is FQNNGV. The CDR3 is 16 amino acids. V shed 5 bases, J shed 6 bases, and the junction held 13 bases outside the gene matches. In DNA form, the CDR3 reads TGTGCCAGCAGCGTCCCCGGGACAGCTAACTTCAATGAGCAGTTCTTC. This gives the protein CASSVPGTANFNEQFF.

This clonotype was recorded at least ten times. This sequence joins TRBV27 and TRBJ1-1; D is uncertain. The CDR3 has 13 residues. Germline V CDR1 and CDR2: MNHEY, SMNVEV (reference sequence). V dropped 2 bases and J dropped 4 bases, with 8 bases sitting between them. In DNA, the CDR3 is TGTGCCAGCAGTTTAATGGGGAGCACTGAAGCTTTCTTT. Translation: CASSLMGSTEAFF.

The chain uses TRBV6-1 and TRBJ2-2; 10 nucleotides align to TRBD2. V shed 6 bases, J shed 7 bases, and the junction held 8 bases outside the gene matches. Germline V lookup: CDR1 MNHNS, CDR2 SASEGT. CDR3 length: 15 amino acids. CDR3 coding DNA: TGTGCCAGCAGGCGGCTAGCGGGAGCCCACGGGGAGCTGTTTTTT. Protein: CASRRLAGAHGELFF.

This clonotype showed up many times. V is TRBV6-5 and J is TRBJ1-1; 11 bases map to TRBD1. There are 19 residues in the CDR3. V lost 0 bases, J lost 4 bases, and 13 bases stayed unmatched. Germline CDR1 MNHEY, CDR2 SVGAGI. The DNA for the CDR3 is TGTGCCAGCAGTTACTCGGGGACAGGGGGTTGGTCATTTAGCACTGAAGCTTTCTTT. It codes for CASSYSGTGGWSFSTEAFF.

This clonotype has at least ten counts. The chain is built from TRBV6-6 and TRBJ2-7, with 10 bases matching TRBD1. Germline values: CDR1 MNHNY, CDR2 SVGAGI (reference sequence). The CDR3 covers 14 residues. Unmatched junction bases numbered 1, after V lost 2 bases and J lost 3 bases. The CDR3 sequence: CASSYGDRGYEQYF. The CDR3 DNA reads TGTGCCAGCAGTTACGGGGACAGGGGCTACGAGCAGTACTTC.

The genes are TRBV6-6 and TRBJ1-1, with D unclear. The germline V and J ends were trimmed by 0 bases and 7 bases, with 9 bases remaining between them. The CDR3 contains 13 residues. Germline CDR1 MNHNY, CDR2 SVGAGI (reference sequence). CDR3 DNA sequence: TGTGCCAGCAGTTACTCCCCCGGGAATGAAGCTTTCTTT. Encoded protein: CASSYSPGNEAFF.

Of note for this clonotype: One base away lies a much larger clone, so this may be a sequencing read error. DNA of the CDR3: TGTGCCAGCAGTTTATCGGTCGGGGCCTCCTACGAGCGGTACTTC. Amino acids: CASSLSVGASYERYF. This sequence joins TRBV27 and TRBJ2-7; D is perhaps TRBD1 or TRBD2 (5 bases each). Germline CDR1 reads MNHEY; CDR2 reads SMNVEV (reference sequence). The CDR3 contains 15 residues.

This clonotype occurred many times. This chain connects TRBV10-2 to TRBJ2-7; D ambiguous. Germline CDR1 and CDR2: WSHSY and SAAADI. The CDR3 is made up of 12 amino acids. The ends were cut back, 7 bases at V and 5 bases at J, with 12 bases in the middle. The CDR3 protein is CASTGSLNEQYF. CDR3 DNA: TGCGCCAGCACCGGTAGCTTGAACGAGCAGTACTTC.

This clonotype was found many times. CDR3 DNA: TGTGCCAGTAGTCCGGATCTGGCGGACACCCTCACCGGGGAGCTGTTTTTT. Its translation: CASSPDLADTLTGELFF. This chain links TRBV19 with TRBJ2-2, with TRBD1 as a possible D gene (5 bases). The germline V gene has CDR1 LNHDA and CDR2 SQIVND (reference sequence). Trimming left V 5 bases short and J 4 bases short, with 20 bases between. The CDR3 runs 17 residues.